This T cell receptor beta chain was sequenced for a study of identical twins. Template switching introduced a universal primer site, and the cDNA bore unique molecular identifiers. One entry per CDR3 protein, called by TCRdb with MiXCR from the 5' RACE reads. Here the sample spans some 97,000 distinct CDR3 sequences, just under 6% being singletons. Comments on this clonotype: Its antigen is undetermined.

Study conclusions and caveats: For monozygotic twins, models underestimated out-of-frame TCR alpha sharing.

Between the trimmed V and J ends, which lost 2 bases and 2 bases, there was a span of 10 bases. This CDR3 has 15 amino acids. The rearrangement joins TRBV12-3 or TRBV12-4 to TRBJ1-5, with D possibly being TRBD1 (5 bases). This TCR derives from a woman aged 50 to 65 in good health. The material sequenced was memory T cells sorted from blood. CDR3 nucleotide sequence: TGTGCCAGCAGTTTAAAGGGGTTCGGCAATCAGCCCCAGCATTTT. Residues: CASSLKGFGNQPQHF.